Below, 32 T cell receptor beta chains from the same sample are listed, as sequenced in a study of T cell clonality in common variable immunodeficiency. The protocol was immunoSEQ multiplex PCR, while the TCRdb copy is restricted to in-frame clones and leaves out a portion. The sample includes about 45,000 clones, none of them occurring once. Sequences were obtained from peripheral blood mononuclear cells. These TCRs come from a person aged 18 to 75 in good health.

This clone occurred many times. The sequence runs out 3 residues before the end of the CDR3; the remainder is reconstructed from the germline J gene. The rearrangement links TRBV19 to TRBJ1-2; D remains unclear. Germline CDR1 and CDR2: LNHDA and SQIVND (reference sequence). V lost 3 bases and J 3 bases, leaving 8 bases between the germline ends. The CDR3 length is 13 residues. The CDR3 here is CASSIPGDYGYTF. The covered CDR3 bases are TGTGCCAGTAGTATTCCAGGAGACTATGGC.

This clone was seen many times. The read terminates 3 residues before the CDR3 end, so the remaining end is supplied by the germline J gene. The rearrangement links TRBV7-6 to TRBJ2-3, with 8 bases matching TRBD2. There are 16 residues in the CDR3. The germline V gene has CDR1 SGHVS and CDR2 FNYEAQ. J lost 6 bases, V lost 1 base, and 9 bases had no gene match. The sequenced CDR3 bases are TGTGCCAGCAGCTTAGACCGGGGGGGCAGGAAGGATACG. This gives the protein CASSLDRGGRKDT. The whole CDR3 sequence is CASSLDRGGRKDTQYF.

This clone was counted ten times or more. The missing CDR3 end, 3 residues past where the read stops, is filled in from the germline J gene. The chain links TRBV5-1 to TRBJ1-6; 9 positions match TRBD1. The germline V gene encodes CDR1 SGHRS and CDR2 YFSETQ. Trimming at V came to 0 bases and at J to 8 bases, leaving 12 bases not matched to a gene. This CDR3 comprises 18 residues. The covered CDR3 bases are TGCGCCAGCAGCTTGGGGACAGGGGAAACAGACTGGGATTCACCC. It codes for CASSLGTGETDWDSP. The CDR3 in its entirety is CASSLGTGETDWDSPLHF.

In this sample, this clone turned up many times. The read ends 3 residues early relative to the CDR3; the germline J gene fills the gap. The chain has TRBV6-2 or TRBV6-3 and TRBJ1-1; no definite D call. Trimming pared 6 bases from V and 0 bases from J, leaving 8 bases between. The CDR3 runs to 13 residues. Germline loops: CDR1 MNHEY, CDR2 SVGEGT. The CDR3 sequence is CASRTTMNTEAFF. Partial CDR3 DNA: TGTGCCAGCAGAACTACCATGAACACTGAA.

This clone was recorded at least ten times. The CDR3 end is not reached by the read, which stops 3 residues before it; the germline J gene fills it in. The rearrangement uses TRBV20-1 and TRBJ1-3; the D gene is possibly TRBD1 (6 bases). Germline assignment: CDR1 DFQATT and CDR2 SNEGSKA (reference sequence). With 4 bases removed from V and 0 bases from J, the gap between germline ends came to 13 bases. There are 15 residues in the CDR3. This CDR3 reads CSATFGQLSGNTIYF. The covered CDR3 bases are TGCAGTGCTACCTTTGGACAGCTCTCTGGAAACACC.

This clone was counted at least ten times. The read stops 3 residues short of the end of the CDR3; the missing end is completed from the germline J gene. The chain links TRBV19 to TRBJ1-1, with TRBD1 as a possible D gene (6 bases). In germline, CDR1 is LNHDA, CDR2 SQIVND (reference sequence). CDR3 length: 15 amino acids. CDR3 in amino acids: CVASPTTRTDTEAFF. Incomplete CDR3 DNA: TGTGTCGCCAGTCCCACCACCAGGACAGACACTGAA.

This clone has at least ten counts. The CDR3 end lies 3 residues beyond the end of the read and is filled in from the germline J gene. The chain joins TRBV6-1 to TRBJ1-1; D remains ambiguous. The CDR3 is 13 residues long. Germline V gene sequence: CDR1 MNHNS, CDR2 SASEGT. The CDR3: CASSEALGARAFF. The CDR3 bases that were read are TGTGCCAGCAGTGAAGCGCTGGGTGCCAGG.

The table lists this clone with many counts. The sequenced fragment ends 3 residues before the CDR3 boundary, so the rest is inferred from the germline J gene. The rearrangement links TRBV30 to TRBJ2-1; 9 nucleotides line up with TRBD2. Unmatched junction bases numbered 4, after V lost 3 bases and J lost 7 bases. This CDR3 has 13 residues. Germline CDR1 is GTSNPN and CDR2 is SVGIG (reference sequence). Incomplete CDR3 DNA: TGTGCCTGGAGGGACCTAGCGGGGAATGAG. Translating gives CAWRDLAGNE. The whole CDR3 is CAWRDLAGNEQFF.

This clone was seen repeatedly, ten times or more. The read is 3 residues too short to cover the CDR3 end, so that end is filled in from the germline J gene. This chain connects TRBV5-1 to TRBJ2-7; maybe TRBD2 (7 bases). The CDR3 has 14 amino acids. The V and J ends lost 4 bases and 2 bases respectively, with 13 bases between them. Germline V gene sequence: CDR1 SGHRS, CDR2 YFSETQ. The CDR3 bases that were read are TGCGCCAGCAGCCTAGAGGGGGGGCCCTACGAG. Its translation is CASSLEGGPYE. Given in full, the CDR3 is CASSLEGGPYEQYF. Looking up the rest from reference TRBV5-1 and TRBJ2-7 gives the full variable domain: KAGVTQTPRYLIKTRGQQVTLSCSPISGHRSVSWYQQTPGQGLQFLFEYFSETQRNKGNFPGRFSGRQFSNSRSEMNVSTLELGDSALYLCASSLEGGPYEQYFGPGTRLTVT.

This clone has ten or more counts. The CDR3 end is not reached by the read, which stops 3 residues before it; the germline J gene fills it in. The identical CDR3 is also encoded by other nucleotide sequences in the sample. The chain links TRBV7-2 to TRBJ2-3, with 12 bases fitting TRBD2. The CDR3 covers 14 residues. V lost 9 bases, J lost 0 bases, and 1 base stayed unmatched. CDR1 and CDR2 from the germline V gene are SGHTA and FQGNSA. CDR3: CASGTSGSTDTQYF. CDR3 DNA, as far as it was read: TGTGCCAGTGGGACTAGCGGGAGCACAGATACG. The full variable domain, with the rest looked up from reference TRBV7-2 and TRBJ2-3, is GAGVSQSPSNKVTEKGKDVELRCDPISGHTALYWYRQSLGQGLEFLIYFQGNSAPDKSGLPSDRFSAERTGGSVSTLTIQRTQQEDSAVYLCASGTSGSTDTQYFGPGTRLTVL.

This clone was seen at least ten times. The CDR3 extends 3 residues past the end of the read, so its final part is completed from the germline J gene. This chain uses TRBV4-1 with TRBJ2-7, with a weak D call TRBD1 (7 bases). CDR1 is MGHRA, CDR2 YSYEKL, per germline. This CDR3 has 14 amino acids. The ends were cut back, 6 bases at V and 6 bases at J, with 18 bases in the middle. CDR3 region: CASSPQGGGTEQYF. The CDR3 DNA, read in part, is TGCGCCAGCAGTCCGCAGGGGGGAGGAACCGAG.

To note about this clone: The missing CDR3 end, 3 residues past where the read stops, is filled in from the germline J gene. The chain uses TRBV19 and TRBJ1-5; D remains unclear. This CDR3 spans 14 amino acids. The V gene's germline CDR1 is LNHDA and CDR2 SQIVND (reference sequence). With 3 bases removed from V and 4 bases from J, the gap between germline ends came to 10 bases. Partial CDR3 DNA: TGTGCCAGTAGTATGCTTCAGTTAAATCAGCCC. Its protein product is CASSMLQLNQP. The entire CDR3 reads CASSMLQLNQPQHF.

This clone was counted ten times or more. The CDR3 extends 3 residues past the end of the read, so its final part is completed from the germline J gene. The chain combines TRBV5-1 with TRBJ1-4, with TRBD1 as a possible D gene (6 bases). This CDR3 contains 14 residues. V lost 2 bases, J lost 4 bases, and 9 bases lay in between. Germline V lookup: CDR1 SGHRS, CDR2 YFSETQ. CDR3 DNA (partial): TGCGCCAGCAGCTTTCGGACAGTTAATGAAAAA. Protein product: CASSFRTVNEK. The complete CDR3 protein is CASSFRTVNEKLFF.

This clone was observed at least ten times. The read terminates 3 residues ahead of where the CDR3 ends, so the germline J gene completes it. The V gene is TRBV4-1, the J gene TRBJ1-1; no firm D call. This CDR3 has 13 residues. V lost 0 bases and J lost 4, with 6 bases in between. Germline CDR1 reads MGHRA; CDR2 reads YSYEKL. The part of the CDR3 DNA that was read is TGCGCCAGCAGCCAAGAAGAGGGCACTGAA. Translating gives CASSQEEGTE. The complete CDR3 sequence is CASSQEEGTEAFF.

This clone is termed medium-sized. CDR3 residues: CASSFYGQVTDTQYF. The CDR3 DNA, read in part, is TGTGCCAGCAGCTTTTACGGACAGGTCACAGATACG. V is TRBV5-6 and J is TRBJ2-3; 7 positions match TRBD1. The CDR3 end is not reached by the read, which stops 3 residues before it; the germline J gene fills it in. V lost 2 bases, J lost 2 bases, and 5 bases stayed unmatched. Germline V gene lookup returns CDR1 SGHDT and CDR2 YYEEEE. The CDR3 loop spans 15 amino acids.

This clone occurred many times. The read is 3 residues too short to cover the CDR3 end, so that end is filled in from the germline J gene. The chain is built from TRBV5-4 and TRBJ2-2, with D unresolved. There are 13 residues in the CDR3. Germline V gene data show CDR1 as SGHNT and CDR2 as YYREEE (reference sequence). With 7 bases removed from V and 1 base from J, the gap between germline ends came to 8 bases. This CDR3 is CASQRLNTGELFF. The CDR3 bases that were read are TGTGCCAGCCAAAGACTGAACACCGGGGAG.

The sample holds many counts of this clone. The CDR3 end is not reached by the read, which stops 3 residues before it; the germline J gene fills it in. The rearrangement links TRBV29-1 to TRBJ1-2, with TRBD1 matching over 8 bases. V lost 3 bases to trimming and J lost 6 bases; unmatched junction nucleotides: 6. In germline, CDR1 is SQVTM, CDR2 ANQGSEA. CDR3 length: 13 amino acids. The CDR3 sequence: CSVDSPGQDGYTF. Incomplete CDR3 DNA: TGCAGCGTTGATTCCCCGGGACAGGATGGC.

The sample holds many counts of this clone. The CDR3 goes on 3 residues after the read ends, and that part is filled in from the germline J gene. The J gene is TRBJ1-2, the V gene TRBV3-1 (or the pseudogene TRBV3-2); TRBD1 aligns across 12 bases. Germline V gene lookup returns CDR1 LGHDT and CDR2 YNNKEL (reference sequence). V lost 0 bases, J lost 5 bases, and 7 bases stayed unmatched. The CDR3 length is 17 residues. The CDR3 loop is CASSQDLGQGAVYGYTF. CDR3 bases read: TGTGCCAGCAGCCAAGATTTGGGACAGGGGGCTGTGTATGGC.

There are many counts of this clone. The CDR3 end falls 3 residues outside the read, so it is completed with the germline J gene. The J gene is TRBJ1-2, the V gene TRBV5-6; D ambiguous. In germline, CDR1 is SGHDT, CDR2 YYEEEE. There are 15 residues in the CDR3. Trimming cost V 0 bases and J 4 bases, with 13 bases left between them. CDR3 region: CASSLDGGLGYGYTF. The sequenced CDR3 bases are TGTGCCAGCAGCTTGGACGGCGGGCTGGGCTATGGC.

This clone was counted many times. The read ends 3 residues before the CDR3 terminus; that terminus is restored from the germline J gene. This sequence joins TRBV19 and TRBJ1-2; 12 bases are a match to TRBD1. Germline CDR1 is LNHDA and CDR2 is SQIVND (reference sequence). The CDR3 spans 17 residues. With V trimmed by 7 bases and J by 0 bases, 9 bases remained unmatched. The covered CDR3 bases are TGTGCCAGTACGGTCTTCGGGACAGGGGGCACTAACTATGGC. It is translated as CASTVFGTGGTNYG. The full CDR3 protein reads CASTVFGTGGTNYGYTF.

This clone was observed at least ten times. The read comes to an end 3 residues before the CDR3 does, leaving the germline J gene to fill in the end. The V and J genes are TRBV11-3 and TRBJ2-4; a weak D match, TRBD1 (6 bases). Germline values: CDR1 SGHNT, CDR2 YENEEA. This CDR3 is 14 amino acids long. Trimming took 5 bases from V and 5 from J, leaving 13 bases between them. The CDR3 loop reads CASSGRGNENIQYF. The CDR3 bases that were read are TGTGCCAGCAGCGGAAGGGGGAATGAAAACATT. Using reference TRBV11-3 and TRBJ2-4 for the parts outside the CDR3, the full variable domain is EAGVVQSPRYKIIEKKQPVAFWCNPISGHNTLYWYLQNLGQGPELLIRYENEEAVDDSQLPKDRFSAERLKGVDSTLKIQPAELGDSAVYLCASSGRGNENIQYFGAGTRLSVL.

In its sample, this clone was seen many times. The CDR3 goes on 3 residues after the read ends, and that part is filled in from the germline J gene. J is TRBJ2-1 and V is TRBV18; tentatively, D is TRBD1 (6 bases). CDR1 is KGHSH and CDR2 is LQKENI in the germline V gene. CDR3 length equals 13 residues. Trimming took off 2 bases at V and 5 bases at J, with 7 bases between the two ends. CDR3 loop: CASSPGQNNEQFF. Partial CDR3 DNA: TGTGCCAGCTCACCAGGACAGAACAATGAG.

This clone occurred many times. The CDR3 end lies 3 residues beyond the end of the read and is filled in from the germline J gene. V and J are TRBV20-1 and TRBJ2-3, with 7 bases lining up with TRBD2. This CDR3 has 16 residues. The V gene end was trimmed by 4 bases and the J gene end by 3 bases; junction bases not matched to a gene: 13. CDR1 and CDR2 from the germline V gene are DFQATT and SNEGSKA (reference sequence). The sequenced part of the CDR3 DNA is TGCAGTGCTATACTAAGCAGCGGGGCCAGGACAGATACG. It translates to CSAILSSGARTDT. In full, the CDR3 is CSAILSSGARTDTQYF.

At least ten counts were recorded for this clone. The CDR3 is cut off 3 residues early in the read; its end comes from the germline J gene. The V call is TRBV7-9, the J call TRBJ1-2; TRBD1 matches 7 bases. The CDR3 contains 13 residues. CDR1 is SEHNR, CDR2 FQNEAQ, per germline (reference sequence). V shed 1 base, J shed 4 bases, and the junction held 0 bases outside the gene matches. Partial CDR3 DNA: TGTGCCAGCAGCTTAGGACAGGGCTATGGC. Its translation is CASSLGQGYG. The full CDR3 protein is CASSLGQGYGYTF.

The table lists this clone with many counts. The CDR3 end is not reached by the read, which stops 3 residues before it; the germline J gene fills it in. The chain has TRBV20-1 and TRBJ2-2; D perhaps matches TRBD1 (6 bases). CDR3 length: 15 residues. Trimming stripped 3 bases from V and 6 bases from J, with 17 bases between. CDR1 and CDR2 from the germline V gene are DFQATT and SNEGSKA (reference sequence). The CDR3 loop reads CSASPHQQGSGELFF. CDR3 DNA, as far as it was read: TGCAGTGCTAGTCCCCACCAACAGGGCTCCGGGGAG.

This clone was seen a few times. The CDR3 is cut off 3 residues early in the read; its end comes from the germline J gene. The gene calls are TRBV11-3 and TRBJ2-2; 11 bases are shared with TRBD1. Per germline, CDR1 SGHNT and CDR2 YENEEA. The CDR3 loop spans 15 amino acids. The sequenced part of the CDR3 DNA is TGTGCCAGCAGCCCTCGGGACAGGGGGAACGAAAAG. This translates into CASSPRDRGNEK. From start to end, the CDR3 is CASSPRDRGNEKLFF.

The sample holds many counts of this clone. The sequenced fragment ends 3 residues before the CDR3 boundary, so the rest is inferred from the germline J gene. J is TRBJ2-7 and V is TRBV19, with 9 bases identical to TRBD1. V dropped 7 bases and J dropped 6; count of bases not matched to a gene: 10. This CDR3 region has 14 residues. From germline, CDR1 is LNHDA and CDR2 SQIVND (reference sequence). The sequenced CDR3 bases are TGTGCCAGTACGAAACCGGGACAGGGTCGCGAG. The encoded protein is CASTKPGQGRE. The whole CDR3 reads CASTKPGQGREQYF.

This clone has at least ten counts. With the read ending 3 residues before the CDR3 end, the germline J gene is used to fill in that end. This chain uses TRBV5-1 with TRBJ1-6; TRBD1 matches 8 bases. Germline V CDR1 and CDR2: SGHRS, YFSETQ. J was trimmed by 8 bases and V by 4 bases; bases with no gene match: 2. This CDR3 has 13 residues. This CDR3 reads CASSPDRDSPLHF. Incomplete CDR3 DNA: TGCGCCAGCAGCCCGGACAGGGATTCACCC.

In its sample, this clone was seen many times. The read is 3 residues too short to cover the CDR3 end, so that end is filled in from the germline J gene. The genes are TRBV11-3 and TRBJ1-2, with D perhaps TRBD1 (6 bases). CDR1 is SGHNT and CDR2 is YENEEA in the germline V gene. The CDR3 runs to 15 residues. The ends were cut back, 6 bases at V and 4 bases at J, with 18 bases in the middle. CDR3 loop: CASSSHGGAGYGYTF. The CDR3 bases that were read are TGTGCCAGCAGTTCACATGGGGGCGCCGGCTATGGC.

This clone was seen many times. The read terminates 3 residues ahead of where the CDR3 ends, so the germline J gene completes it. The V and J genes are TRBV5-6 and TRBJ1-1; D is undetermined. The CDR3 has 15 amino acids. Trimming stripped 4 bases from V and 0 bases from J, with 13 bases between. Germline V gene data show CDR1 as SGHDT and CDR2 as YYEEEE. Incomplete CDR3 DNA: TGTGCCAGCAGCCTCAACAGCTTTTTGAACACTGAA. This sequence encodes CASSLNSFLNTE. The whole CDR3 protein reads CASSLNSFLNTEAFF. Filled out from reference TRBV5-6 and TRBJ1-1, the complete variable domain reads DAGVTQSPTHLIKTRGQQVTLRCSPKSGHDTVSWYQQALGQGPQFIFQYYEEEERQRGNFPDRFSGHQFPNYSSELNVNALLLGDSALYLCASSLNSFLNTEAFFGQGTRLTVV.

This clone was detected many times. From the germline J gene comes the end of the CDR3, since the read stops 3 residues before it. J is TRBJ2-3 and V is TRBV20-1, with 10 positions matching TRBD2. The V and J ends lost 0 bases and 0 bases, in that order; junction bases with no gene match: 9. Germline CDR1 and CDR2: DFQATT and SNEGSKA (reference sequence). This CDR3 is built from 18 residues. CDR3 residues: CSARDLASGGESTDTQYF. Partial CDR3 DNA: TGCAGTGCTAGAGATTTGGCTAGCGGGGGTGAAAGCACAGATACG.

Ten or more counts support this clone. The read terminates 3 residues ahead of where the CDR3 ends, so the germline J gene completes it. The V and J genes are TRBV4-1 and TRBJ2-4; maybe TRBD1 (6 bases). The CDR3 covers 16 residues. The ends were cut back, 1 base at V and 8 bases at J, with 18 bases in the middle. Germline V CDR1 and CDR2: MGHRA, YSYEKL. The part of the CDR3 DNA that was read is TGCGCCAGCAGCCAAGGGAGGAGCCAGGGGAGAGACATT. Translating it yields CASSQGRSQGRDI. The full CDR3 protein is CASSQGRSQGRDIQYF.